The clone carrying this T cell receptor beta chain was detected only a few times. The data originate from a study of blood T cell repertoires in COVID-19. Looking at the study overall: Samples taken during acute and convalescent COVID-19 were collected in the United States, Italy and Spain. T cells, B-cell-depleted T cells, or PBMCs provided the cDNA or gDNA that served as material.

The repertoire was sequenced with immunoSEQ multiplex PCR; TCRdb's copy has only in-frame clones and lacks some. The table has some 220,000 clones, more than 65% seen once. The CDR3 is 13 residues long. V was trimmed by 9 bases and J by 5 bases, leaving 16 bases between them. Germline loops: CDR1 SNHLY, CDR2 FYNNEI. This TCR was sampled from a woman aged 25 to 39 who had recovered from COVID-19. The specimen was peripheral blood. This chain uses TRBV2 with TRBJ1-2; D may be TRBD1 (6 bases). For the CDR3, the DNA is TGTGCCAGGGTGACGGGGGGCAGGTATGGCTACACCTTC. Translated: CARVTGGRYGYTF.